Listed below are T cell receptor beta chains from one sample, sequenced in a study of T cells after yellow fever vaccination. TCRdb passed the 5' RACE reads through MiXCR, listing each CDR3 protein once. In the table there are approximately 550,000 distinct CDR3 sequences, less than 15% of which are singletons. The sequences come from PBMCs, collected on the day of the yellow fever booster vaccination. The receptor set was obtained from a man in his thirties or forties who received the YFV17D yellow fever vaccine. Both conserved end residues are part of each CDR3. Fields, in order: CDR3 length, V gene, D gene, clone size, J gene, CDR3 protein, CDR3 DNA. A D gene is named only where the DNA matches it firmly. Expanded clones get a size class; other rows say once, few or many, or leave the size out.

>14|TRBV19|.|.|TRBJ2-3
CASSWGLEADTQYF
TGTGCCAGTAGTTGGGGGCTAGAAGCAGATACGCAGTATTTT
>17|TRBV5-1|.|.|TRBJ2-2
CASSLDFRSWTTGELFF
TGCGCCAGCAGCTTGGATTTTCGGAGCTGGACCACCGGGGAGCTGTTTTTT
>17|TRBV6-2/TRBV6-3|.|few|TRBJ2-1
CASSSSPTGTANNEQFF
TGTGCCAGCAGTTCTTCTCCGACCGGGACGGCAAACAATGAGCAGTTCTTC
>20|TRBV6-2/TRBV6-3|TRBD2|.|TRBJ2-3
CASSRAMTSGRLLSTDTQYF
TGTGCCAGCAGCCGCGCCATGACTAGCGGGAGACTTCTGAGCACAGATACGCAGTATTTT
>14|TRBV19|TRBD2|few|TRBJ2-7
CASSMGLAGAEQYF
TGTGCCAGTAGTATGGGTCTAGCGGGAGCCGAGCAGTACTTC
>15|TRBV12-3/TRBV12-4|TRBD2|many|TRBJ2-7
CASSLTSGNSYEQYF
TGTGCCAGCAGCTTGACTAGCGGAAACTCCTACGAGCAGTACTTC
>14|TRBV12-3/TRBV12-4|.|few|TRBJ1-2
CASRRGGTNYGYTF
TGTGCCAGCAGGCGAGGAGGAACTAACTATGGCTACACCTTC
>13|TRBV5-4|.|few|TRBJ2-7
CASSLPRSYEQYF
TGTGCCAGCAGCTTGCCAAGGTCCTACGAGCAGTACTTC
>15|TRBV7-2|TRBD2|.|TRBJ2-5
CASKRSLAGEETQYF
TGTGCCAGCAAAAGGTCACTAGCGGGAGAAGAGACCCAGTACTTC
>18|TRBV21-1|.|.|TRBJ2-3
CASSDTYPDRGSTDTQYF
TGTGCCAGCAGCGACACATACCCGGACAGGGGGAGTACAGATACGCAGTATTTT
>12|TRBV20-1|.|.|TRBJ1-2
CGGHGVNYGYTF
TGCGGGGGTCATGGGGTTAACTATGGCTACACCTTC
>15|TRBV20-1|.|.|TRBJ2-2
CSARQPGTQYGELFF
TGCAGTGCCAGGCAGCCCGGGACCCAATACGGGGAGCTGTTTTTT
>14|TRBV6-5|.|.|TRBJ1-1
CASKYSRRDTEAFF
TGTGCCAGCAAATACTCCAGGAGAGACACTGAAGCTTTCTTT
>14|TRBV5-4|.|.|TRBJ2-3
CASSSGRTQDTQYF
TGTGCCAGCAGCTCCGGGAGAACCCAGGATACGCAGTATTTT
>11|TRBV2|.|few|TRBJ2-5
CASKVQETQYF
TGTGCCAGCAAGGTCCAAGAGACCCAGTACTTC
>14|TRBV28|TRBD1|few|TRBJ1-5
CASSDRGHNQPQHF
TGTGCCAGCAGCGACAGGGGCCACAATCAGCCCCAGCATTTT
>16|TRBV5-4|.|.|TRBJ2-7
CASSLPLTGVSYEQYF
TGTGCCAGCAGCTTGCCTCTCACAGGAGTCTCCTACGAGCAGTACTTC
>18|TRBV4-1|TRBD1|few|TRBJ1-1
CASSDREGASSGNTEAFF
TGCGCCAGCAGCGACCGAGAGGGGGCCAGTAGCGGGAACACTGAAGCTTTCTTT
>16|TRBV11-2|.|.|TRBJ2-7
CASSLDLASTRSEQYF
TGTGCCAGCAGCTTAGATCTGGCTAGCACCCGGAGTGAGCAGTACTTC
>13|TRBV15|.|.|TRBJ2-7
CATSSLQFNEQYF
TGTGCCACCAGCAGCCTTCAGTTCAACGAGCAGTACTTC
>14|TRBV7-3|.|few|TRBJ2-2
CASSRSRDTGELFF
TGTGCCAGCAGCCGGAGTCGGGACACCGGGGAGCTGTTTTTT
>13|TRBV28|.|.|TRBJ2-5
CASSPDRSRTQYF
TGTGCCAGCAGTCCAGACAGGTCGCGGACCCAGTACTTC
>16|TRBV18|TRBD2|.|TRBJ2-1
CASSFLLAGDVNEQFF
TGTGCCAGCTCATTCCTACTAGCGGGAGATGTCAATGAGCAGTTCTTC
>15|TRBV7-2|.|few|TRBJ1-4
CASSRLGIINEKLFF
TGTGCCAGCAGCCGCCTGGGCATCATTAATGAAAAACTGTTTTTT
>9|TRBV23-1|.|.|TRBJ2-5
CASSRDQYF
TGCGCCAGCAGCCGTGACCAGTACTTC
>13|TRBV29-1|.|.|TRBJ2-7
CSVRGASGYEQYF
TGCAGCGTTCGGGGGGCAAGCGGATACGAGCAGTACTTC
>15|TRBV23-1|TRBD1|.|TRBJ1-5
CASSHRDRHRQPQHF
TGCGCCAGCAGTCACCGGGACAGGCATCGACAGCCCCAGCATTTT
>15|TRBV27|TRBD1|.|TRBJ2-5
CASSITTGGAETQYF
TGTGCCAGCAGTATAACGACAGGGGGTGCGGAGACCCAGTACTTC
>14|TRBV5-6|.|few|TRBJ1-6
CASSLQNMNSPLHF
TGTGCCAGCAGCTTACAGAACATGAATTCACCCCTCCACTTT
>15|TRBV28|TRBD1|few|TRBJ2-7
CASSLLIKGAGEQYF
TGTGCCAGCAGTTTATTGATAAAGGGGGCGGGTGAGCAGTACTTC
>11|TRBV7-2|.|.|TRBJ2-7
CASSSMGEQYF
TGTGCCAGCAGCTCAATGGGGGAGCAGTACTTC
>14|TRBV20-1|.|few|TRBJ1-5
CSAREIQAGQPQHF
TGCAGTGCTAGGGAGATACAAGCAGGCCAGCCCCAGCATTTT